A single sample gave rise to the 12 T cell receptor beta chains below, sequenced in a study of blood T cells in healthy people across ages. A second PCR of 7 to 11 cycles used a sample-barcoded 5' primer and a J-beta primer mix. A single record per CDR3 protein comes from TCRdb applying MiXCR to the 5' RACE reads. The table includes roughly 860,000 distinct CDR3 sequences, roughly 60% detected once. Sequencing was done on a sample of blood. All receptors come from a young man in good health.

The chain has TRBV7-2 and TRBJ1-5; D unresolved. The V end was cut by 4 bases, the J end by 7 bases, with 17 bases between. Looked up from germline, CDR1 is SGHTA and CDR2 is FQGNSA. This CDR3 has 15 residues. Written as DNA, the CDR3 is TGTGCCAGCAGCTCCCGGGCCCCGGCGGAGCAGCCCCAGCATTTT. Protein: CASSSRAPAEQPQHF.

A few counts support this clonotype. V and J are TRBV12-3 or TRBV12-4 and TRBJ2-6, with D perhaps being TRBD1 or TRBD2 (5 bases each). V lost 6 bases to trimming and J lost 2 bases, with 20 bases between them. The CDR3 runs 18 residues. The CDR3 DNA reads TGTGCCAGCAGCTTGAGGTGGAGTGAGGGGACTGGGGCCAACGTCCTGACTTTC. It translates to CASSLRWSEGTGANVLTF.

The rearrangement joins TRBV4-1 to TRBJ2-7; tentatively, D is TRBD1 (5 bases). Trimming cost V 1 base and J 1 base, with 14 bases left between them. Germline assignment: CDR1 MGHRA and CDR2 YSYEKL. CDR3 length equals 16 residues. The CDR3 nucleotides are TGCGCCAGCAGCCAAGCACTTAGGGGTAAATCCTACGAGCAGTACTTC. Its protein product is CASSQALRGKSYEQYF.

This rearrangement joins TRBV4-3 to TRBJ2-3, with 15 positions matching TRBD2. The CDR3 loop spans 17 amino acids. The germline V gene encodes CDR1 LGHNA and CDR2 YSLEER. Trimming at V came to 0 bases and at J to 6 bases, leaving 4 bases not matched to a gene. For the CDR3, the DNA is TGCGCCAGCAGCCAAGATCGGACTAGCGGGGGGGCCGATACGCAGTATTTT. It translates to CASSQDRTSGGADTQYF.

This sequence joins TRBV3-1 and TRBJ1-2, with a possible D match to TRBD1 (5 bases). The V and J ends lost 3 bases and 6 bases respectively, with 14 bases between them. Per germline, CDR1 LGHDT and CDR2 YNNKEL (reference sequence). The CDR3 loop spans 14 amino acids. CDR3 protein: CASSHQGLQHGYTF. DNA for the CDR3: TGTGCCAGCAGCCACCAGGGACTGCAACATGGCTACACCTTC. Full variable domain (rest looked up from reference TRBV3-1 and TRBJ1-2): DTAVSQTPKYLVTQMGNDKSIKCEQNLGHDTMYWYKQDSKKFLKIMFSYNNKELIINETVPNRFSPKSPDKAHLNLHINSLELGDSAVYFCASSHQGLQHGYTFGSGTRLTVV.

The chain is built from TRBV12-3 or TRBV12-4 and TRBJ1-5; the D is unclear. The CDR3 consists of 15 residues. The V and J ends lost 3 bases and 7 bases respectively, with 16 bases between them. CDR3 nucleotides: TGTGCCAGCAGTTTTAGGGCTGGGAGCGGGCAGCCCCAGCATTTT. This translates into CASSFRAGSGQPQHF.

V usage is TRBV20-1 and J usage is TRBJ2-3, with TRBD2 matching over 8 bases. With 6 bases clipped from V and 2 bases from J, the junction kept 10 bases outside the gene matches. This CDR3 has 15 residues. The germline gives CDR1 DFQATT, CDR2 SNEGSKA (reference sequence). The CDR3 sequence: CSAPPRGGFTDTQYF. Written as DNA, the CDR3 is TGCAGTGCCCCCCCACGCGGGGGGTTCACAGATACGCAGTATTTT.

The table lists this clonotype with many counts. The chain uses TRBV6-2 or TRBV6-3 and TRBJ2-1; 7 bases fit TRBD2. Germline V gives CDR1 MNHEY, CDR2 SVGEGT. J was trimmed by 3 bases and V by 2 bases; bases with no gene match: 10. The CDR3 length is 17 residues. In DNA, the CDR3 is TGTGCCAGCAGTTACATCCGGGGCGGGGGAAACTACAATGAGCAGTTCTTC. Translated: CASSYIRGGGNYNEQFF.

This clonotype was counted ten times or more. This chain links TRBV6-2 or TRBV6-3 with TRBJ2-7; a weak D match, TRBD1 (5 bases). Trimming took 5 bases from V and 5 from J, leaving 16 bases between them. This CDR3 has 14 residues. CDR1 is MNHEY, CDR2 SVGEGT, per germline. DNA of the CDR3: TGTGCCAGCAGTATTCTGACAGCCTGGGACGAGCAGTACTTC. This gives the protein CASSILTAWDEQYF.

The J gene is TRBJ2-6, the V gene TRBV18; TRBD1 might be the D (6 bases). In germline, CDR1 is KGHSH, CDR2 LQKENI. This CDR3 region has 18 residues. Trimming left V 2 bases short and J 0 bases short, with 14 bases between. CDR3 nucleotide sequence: TGTGCCAGCTCACCATCGGCTAGACAGGTCTCTGGGGCCAACGTCCTGACTTTC. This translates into CASSPSARQVSGANVLTF.

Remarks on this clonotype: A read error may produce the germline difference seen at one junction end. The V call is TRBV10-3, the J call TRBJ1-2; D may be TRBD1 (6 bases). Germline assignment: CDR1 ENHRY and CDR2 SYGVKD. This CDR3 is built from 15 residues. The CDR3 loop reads CAIAYSGDTDYGCTF. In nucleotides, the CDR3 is TGTGCCATCGCTTATTCCGGGGACACCGACTATGGCTGCACCTTC.

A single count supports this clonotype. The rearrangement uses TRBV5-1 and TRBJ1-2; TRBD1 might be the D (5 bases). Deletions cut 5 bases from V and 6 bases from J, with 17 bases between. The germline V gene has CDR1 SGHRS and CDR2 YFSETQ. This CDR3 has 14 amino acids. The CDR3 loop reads CASRAGTYPDGYTF. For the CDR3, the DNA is TGCGCCAGCAGGGCCGGGACCTACCCTGATGGCTACACCTTC.